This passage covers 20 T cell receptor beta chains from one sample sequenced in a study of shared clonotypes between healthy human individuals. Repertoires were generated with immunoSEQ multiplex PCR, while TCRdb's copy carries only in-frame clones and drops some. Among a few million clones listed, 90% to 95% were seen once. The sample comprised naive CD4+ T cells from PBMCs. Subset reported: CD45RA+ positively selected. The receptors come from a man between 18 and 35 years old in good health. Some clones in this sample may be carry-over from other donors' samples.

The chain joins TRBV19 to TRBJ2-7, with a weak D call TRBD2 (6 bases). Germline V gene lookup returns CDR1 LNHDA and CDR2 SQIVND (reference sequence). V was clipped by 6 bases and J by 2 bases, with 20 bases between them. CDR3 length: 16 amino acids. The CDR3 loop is CASSLLGAGRPYEQYF. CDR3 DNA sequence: TGTGCCAGTAGCCTCCTCGGGGCGGGAAGGCCCTACGAGCAGTACTTC.

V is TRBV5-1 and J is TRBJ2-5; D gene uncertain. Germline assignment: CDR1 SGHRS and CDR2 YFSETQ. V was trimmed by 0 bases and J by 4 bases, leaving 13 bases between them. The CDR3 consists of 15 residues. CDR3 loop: CASSLVSGQGETQYF. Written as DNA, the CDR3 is TGCGCCAGCAGCTTGGTGTCCGGGCAAGGAGAGACCCAGTACTTC.

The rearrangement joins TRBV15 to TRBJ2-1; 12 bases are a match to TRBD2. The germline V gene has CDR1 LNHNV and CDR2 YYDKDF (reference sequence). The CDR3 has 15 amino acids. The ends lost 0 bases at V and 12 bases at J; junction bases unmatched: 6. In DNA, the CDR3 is TGTGCCACCAGCAGAGATACTAGCGGGAGGCGCTGGCAGTTCTTC. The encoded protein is CATSRDTSGRRWQFF.

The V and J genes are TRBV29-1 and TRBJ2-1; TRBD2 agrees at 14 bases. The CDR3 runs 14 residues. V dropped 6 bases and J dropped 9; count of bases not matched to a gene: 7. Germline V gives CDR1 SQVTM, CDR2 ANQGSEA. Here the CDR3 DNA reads TGCAGCGTACGACTAGCGGGAGGGCCCTTTGAGCAGTTCTTC. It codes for CSVRLAGGPFEQFF.

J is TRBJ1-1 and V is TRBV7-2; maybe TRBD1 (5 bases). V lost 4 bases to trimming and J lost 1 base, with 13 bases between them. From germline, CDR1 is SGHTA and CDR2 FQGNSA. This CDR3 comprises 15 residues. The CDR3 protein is CASSSTRGGNTEAFF. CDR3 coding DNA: TGTGCCAGCAGCTCCACGAGGGGAGGGAACACTGAAGCTTTCTTT.

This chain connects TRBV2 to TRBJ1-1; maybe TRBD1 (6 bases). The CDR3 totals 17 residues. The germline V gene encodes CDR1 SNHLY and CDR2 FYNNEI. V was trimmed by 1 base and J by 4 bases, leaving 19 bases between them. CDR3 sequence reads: CASSEGTALGSSTEAFF. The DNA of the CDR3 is TGTGCCAGCAGTGAAGGGACAGCACTGGGGTCGAGCACTGAAGCTTTCTTT.

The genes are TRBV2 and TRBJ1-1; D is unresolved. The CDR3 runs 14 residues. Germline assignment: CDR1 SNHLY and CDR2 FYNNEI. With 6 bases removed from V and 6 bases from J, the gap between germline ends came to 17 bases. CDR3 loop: CASRERVGFSEAFF. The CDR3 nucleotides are TGTGCCAGCAGGGAAAGGGTGGGGTTCTCTGAAGCTTTCTTT.

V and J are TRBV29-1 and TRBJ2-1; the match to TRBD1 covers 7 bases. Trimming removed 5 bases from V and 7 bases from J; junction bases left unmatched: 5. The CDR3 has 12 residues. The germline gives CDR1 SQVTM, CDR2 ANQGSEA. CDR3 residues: CSVLLQGNEQFF. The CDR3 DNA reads TGCAGCGTTTTATTACAGGGGAATGAGCAGTTCTTC.

CDR3 nucleotide sequence: TGTGCCAGCAGTCTGGGACATCGTGAAGCTTTCTTT. This gives the protein CASSLGHREAFF. V is TRBV28 and J is TRBJ1-1; D is perhaps TRBD1 (6 bases). V lost 5 bases, J lost 7 bases, and 11 bases lay in between. The CDR3 is 12 residues long. Germline CDR1 and CDR2: MDHEN and SYDVKM.

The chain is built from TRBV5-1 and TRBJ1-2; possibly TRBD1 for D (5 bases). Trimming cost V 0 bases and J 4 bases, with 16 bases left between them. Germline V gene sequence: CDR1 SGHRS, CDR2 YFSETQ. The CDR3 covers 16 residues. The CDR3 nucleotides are TGCGCCAGCAGCTTGGCCAGCAGAAGCGGGGCCTATGGCTACACCTTC. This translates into CASSLASRSGAYGYTF.

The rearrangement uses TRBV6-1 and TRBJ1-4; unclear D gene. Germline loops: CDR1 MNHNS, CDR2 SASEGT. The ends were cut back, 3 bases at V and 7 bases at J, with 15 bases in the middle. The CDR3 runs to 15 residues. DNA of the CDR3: TGTGCCAGCAGTGAGGCACAGCTCGAGGGTGAAAAACTGTTTTTT. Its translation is CASSEAQLEGEKLFF.

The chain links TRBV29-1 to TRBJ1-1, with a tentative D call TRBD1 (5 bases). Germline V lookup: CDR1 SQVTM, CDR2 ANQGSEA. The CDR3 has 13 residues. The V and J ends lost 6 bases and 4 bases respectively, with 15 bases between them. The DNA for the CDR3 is TGCAGCGTCGGACACAAGGTGCGCACTGAAGCTTTCTTT. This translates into CSVGHKVRTEAFF.

The DNA of the CDR3 is TGTGCCAGCAGTTTATCCGGACAGGATATCTCCTACGAGCAGTACTTC. Translation: CASSLSGQDISYEQYF. V is TRBV27 and J is TRBJ2-7, with 7 bases lining up with TRBD1. V shed 0 bases and J 0 bases; nucleotides not matched to a gene: 5. CDR1 and CDR2 from the germline V gene are MNHEY and SMNVEV (reference sequence). The CDR3 has 16 residues.

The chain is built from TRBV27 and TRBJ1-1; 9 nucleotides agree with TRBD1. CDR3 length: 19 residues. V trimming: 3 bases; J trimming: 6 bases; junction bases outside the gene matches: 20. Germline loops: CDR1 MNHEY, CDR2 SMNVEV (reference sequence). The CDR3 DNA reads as TGTGCCAGCAGTTTCCCAGGACAGGGGATAGCGTGGGGCGGCCCTGAAGCTTTCTTT. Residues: CASSFPGQGIAWGGPEAFF.

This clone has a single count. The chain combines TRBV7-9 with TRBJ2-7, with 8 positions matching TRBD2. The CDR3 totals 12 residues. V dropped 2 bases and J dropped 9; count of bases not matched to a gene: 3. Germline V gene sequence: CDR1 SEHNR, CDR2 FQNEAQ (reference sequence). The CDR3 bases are TGTGCCAGCAGCTTACCGAGCGGGGGGCAGTACTTC. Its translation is CASSLPSGGQYF.

CDR3 sequence (DNA): TGTGCCAGCAGTGTCTTCGGACGGACCCAGTACTTC. The encoded protein is CASSVFGRTQYF. The gene calls are TRBV28 and TRBJ2-5, with D uncertain. The germline V gene encodes CDR1 MDHEN and CDR2 SYDVKM. This CDR3 comprises 12 residues. V lost 5 bases, J lost 7 bases, and 11 bases lay in between.

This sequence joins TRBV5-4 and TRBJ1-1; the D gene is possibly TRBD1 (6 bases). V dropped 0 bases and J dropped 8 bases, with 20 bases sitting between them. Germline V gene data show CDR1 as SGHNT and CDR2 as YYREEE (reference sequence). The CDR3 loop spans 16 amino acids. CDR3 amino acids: CASSLGDLTGNNEAFF. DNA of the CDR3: TGTGCCAGCAGCTTGGGGGATTTAACAGGGAATAACGAAGCTTTCTTT.

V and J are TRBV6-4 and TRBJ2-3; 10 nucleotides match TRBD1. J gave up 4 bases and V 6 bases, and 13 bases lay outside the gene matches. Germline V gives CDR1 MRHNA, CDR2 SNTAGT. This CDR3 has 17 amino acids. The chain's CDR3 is CASRGGQGPPPADTQYF. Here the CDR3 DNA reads TGTGCCAGCAGGGGGGGACAGGGGCCCCCCCCCGCAGATACGCAGTATTTT.

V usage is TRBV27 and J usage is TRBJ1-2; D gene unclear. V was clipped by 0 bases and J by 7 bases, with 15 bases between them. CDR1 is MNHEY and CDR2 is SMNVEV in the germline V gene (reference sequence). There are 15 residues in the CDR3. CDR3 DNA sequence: TGTGCCAGCAGTTTATCGTCGGGGAGGCAAAGTGGCTACACCTTC. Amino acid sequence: CASSLSSGRQSGYTF.

CDR3 region: CASSYDPNPYNEQFF. As DNA, the CDR3 is TGTGCCAGCAGTTACGATCCCAACCCCTACAATGAGCAGTTCTTC. The gene calls are TRBV6-5 and TRBJ2-1; no firm D call. V gave up 2 bases and J gave up 2 bases, with 10 bases separating them. The CDR3 length is 15 residues. Germline V lookup: CDR1 MNHEY, CDR2 SVGAGI.